Listed below are T cell receptor beta chains from one sample, sequenced in a study of blood T cell repertoires in COVID-19. TCRdb's table, derived via immunoSEQ multiplex PCR, lists solely in-frame clones and lacks some. There are about 50,000 clones in the sample; roughly 90% occur only once, and about 10% lies in the top ten. Material for sequencing was peripheral blood. The receptors here all came from a woman aged 80 or over with acute or convalescent COVID-19. The CDR3 runs from the conserved cysteine through the conserved F or W. D genes are given only for firm matches. Size values are once, few and many counts, or a class for expanded clones, and some rows have none.

>-|TRBJ2-3|TRBD2|TRBV11-3
TGTGCCAGCAGCTTACATTCAAGGGCGGGGGGAACAGATACGCAGTATTTT
CASSLHSRAGGTDTQYF
>-|TRBJ2-3|-|TRBV3-1/TRBV3-2
TGTGCCAGCAGCCAAGACCCTAGTGAGTACGGTACGCAGTATTTT
CASSQDPSEYGTQYF
>-|TRBJ1-1|TRBD1|TRBV11-2
TGTGCCAGCAGCTTCGATCGACAGGGGGGCGCTGAAGCTTTCTTT
CASSFDRQGGAEAFF
>-|TRBJ2-7|-|TRBV20-1
TGCAGTGCTAGTCCTCGTCGAACTTACGAGCAGTACTTC
CSASPRRTYEQYF
>-|TRBJ1-5|-|TRBV30
TGTGCCTGGAGTGTGGGGGGAAGGGTATGGAATCAGCCCCAGCATTTT
CAWSVGGRVWNQPQHF
>-|TRBJ1-4|-|TRBV19
TGTGCCAGTAGTATAAAACGGGGAGGGGATGAAAAACTGTTTTTT
CASSIKRGGDEKLFF
>-|TRBJ2-2|-|TRBV14
TGTGCCAGCAGTTACAGGGTGTCCGGGGAGCTGTTTTTT
CASSYRVSGELFF
>-|TRBJ2-5|-|TRBV7-2
TGTGCCAGCAGCTTCGTACTAGCAGAAGAGACCCAGTACTTC
CASSFVLAEETQYF
>-|TRBJ2-7|-|TRBV11-2
TGTGCCAGCAGCCCCACTCTGGGTGCAGGCTCCTACGAGCAGTACTTC
CASSPTLGAGSYEQYF
>-|TRBJ1-3|TRBD1|TRBV30
TGTGCCTGGAGGCTGGGCACCGGGACAGGAGTTATCTCTGGAAACACCATATATTTT
CAWRLGTGTGVISGNTIYF
>-|TRBJ2-1|TRBD2|TRBV10-2
TGCGCCAGCAGTGACTACGGGACTAGCGGGCGAAGCTCCTACAATGAGCAGTTCTTC
CASSDYGTSGRSSYNEQFF
>-|TRBJ1-4|TRBD1|TRBV5-1
TGCGCCAGCAGCTTGGGATACGGGACAGGGGGGGAAAAACTGTTTTTT
CASSLGYGTGGEKLFF
>-|TRBJ1-5|TRBD1|TRBV4-3
TGCGCCAGCAGCCCTACCTGGACAGGGAACAATCAGCCCCAGCATTTT
CASSPTWTGNNQPQHF
>-|TRBJ2-3|TRBD2|TRBV7-7
TGTGCTAGCAGTCCCATTCGGGGGACTACCACAGATACGCAGTATTTT
CASSPIRGTTTDTQYF
>-|TRBJ2-7|TRBD2|TRBV6-5
TGTGCCAGCAGGCCACTAGCGGGAGACCACGAGCAGTACTTC
CASRPLAGDHEQYF
>-|TRBJ2-7|-|TRBV6-4
TGTGCCAGCAGTGACTCGTCCCTTCGTGAGCGGGCCCTCTCCTACGAGCAGTACTTC
CASSDSSLRERALSYEQYF
>-|TRBJ1-5|TRBD1|TRBV23-1
TGCGCCAGCAGTCAATCGACAGGGCCATATGATCAGCCCCAGCATTTT
CASSQSTGPYDQPQHF
>-|TRBJ2-1|TRBD2|TRBV6-2/TRBV6-3
TGTGCCAGCAGCACCCTTCACGGGAGGGGCAATGAGCAGTTCTTC
CASSTLHGRGNEQFF
>-|TRBJ1-2|-|TRBV2
TGTGCCAGCAGTGAAGCGGAGGGTACTAACTATGGCTACACCTTC
CASSEAEGTNYGYTF
>once|TRBJ2-1|TRBD2|TRBV5-1
TGCGCCAGCAGCTTGACTAGCGGGAGCTACAATGAGCAGTTCTTC
CASSLTSGSYNEQFF
>-|TRBJ1-2|-|TRBV9
TGTGCCAGCAGCCCCCTCCAGGACTATGGCTACACCTTC
CASSPLQDYGYTF
>-|TRBJ1-3|TRBD1|TRBV25-1
TGTGCCAGCAGTGAATTTGGCAGGGGGCATGGAAACACCATATATTTT
CASSEFGRGHGNTIYF
>-|TRBJ2-1|TRBD2|TRBV7-9
TGTGCCAGCAGCTTAGCCCTAGCGGAGGCGGGCAATGAGCAGTTCTTC
CASSLALAEAGNEQFF
>-|TRBJ1-1|-|TRBV7-9
TGTGCCAGCAGCTTACCTGGTGGCAACACTGAAGCTTTCTTT
CASSLPGGNTEAFF
>-|TRBJ2-3|-|TRBV18
TGTGCCAGCGCTAGGGGGAGTACAGATACGCAGTATTTT
CASARGSTDTQYF
>-|TRBJ1-2|-|TRBV20-1
TGCAGTGCCTCTTTGTTTTATGGCTACACCTTC
CSASLFYGYTF
>-|TRBJ2-3|-|TRBV7-9
TGTGCCAGCAGCTCCTCGGCAGATACGCAGTATTTT
CASSSSADTQYF
>-|TRBJ1-2|-|TRBV7-2
TGTGCCAGCAGCTTAGCAGTGGGTGTACAGTATGGCTACACCTTC
CASSLAVGVQYGYTF
>-|TRBJ2-5|-|TRBV7-8
TGTGCCAGCAGCACCGGGACAAATAGGGAGACCCAGTACTTC
CASSTGTNRETQYF
>-|TRBJ1-4|-|TRBV7-9
TGTGCCAGCAGCTTCGGACAGTCTTACAAACTGTTTTTT
CASSFGQSYKLFF
>-|TRBJ2-7|-|TRBV18
TGTGCCAGCTCCCCAAATAGCTACGAGCAGTACTTC
CASSPNSYEQYF
>-|TRBJ2-3|TRBD2|TRBV7-9
TGTGCCAGCAGCAGACTAGCGGGAGGGCCGACTCGCACAGATACGCAGTATTTT
CASSRLAGGPTRTDTQYF
>-|TRBJ2-1|TRBD2|TRBV29-1
TGCAGTACCACGGGACTAGCAGGGAATGAGCAGTTCTTC
CSTTGLAGNEQFF
>-|TRBJ2-2|-|TRBV7-2
TGTGCCAGCAGCTCTCAGGCGGGTCGGAACACCGGGGAGCTGTTTTTT
CASSSQAGRNTGELFF
>-|TRBJ1-5|TRBD1|TRBV19
TGTGCCAGTAGGGCGGGACAGGGATTTAGCAATCAGCCCCAGCATTTT
CASRAGQGFSNQPQHF
>-|TRBJ2-7|TRBD1|TRBV9
TGTGCCAGCAGCACCCGGACAGGGGGTGGCGAGCAGTACTTC
CASSTRTGGGEQYF
>-|TRBJ1-2|-|TRBV30
TGTGCCTGGAGGAGGTACGGCTACACCTTC
CAWRRYGYTF
>-|TRBJ2-3|TRBD1|TRBV4-3
TGCGCCAGCAGCCCGGACAGGGTGGGCGATACGCAGTATTTT
CASSPDRVGDTQYF
>-|TRBJ2-2|TRBD2|TRBV2
TGTGCCAGAGATGCCGGGGCGGGGGGCACCGGGGAGCTGTTTTTT
CARDAGAGGTGELFF
>-|TRBJ1-2|-|TRBV29-1
TGCAGCGTCGAGGGATTCTATGGCTACACCTTC
CSVEGFYGYTF
>-|TRBJ2-7|TRBD1|TRBV2
TGTGCCAGCAGCCGGGACAGGGTATACGAGCAGTACTTC
CASSRDRVYEQYF
>-|TRBJ2-5|-|TRBV1
TGCACCAGCAGCCAAGAGGCTAGCGGGAGAATTGGGACCCAGTACTTC
CTSSQEASGRIGTQYF
>-|TRBJ1-4|-|TRBV4-2
TGTGCCAGCAACCAGCCGGGGTCAACTAATGAAAAACTGTTTTTT
CASNQPGSTNEKLFF
>-|TRBJ2-1|-|TRBV7-9
TGTGCCAGCAGCTTAGAACTAGTTGAGCAGTTCTTC
CASSLELVEQFF
>-|TRBJ1-2|-|TRBV25-1
TGTGCCAGCAGTGAATCCGACTCTCCTGGTGGCTACACCTTC
CASSESDSPGGYTF
>-|TRBJ2-2|-|TRBV5-4
TGTGCCAGCAGCTGGGCCGGGACTGACACCGGGGAGCTGTTTTTT
CASSWAGTDTGELFF
>once|TRBJ1-3|-|TRBV7-8
TGTGCCAGCAGCCCTCAAGGCGGGACCAGGGAAGGAAACACCATATATTTT
CASSPQGGTREGNTIYF
>-|TRBJ1-6|-|TRBV5-5
TGTGCCAGCAGCCTATTCGGACGGGAGAATTCACCCCTCCACTTT
CASSLFGRENSPLHF
>once|TRBJ2-7|TRBD1|TRBV29-1
TGCAGCGTTGAAGGCGGACAGGGAAGAACCTACGAGCAGTACTTC
CSVEGGQGRTYEQYF
>-|TRBJ1-3|-|TRBV11-3
TGTGCCAGCAGCTTAGCGCCGCAGTCTGGAAACACCATATATTTT
CASSLAPQSGNTIYF
>-|TRBJ1-1|-|TRBV12-3/TRBV12-4
TGTGCCAGCGGCCGGACAGCGCGGGCTTTCTTT
CASGRTARAFF
>-|TRBJ2-5|-|TRBV6-5
TGTGCCAGCCAGGCCGCGAGAGGGATGGAGACCCAGTACTTC
CASQAARGMETQYF